This T cell receptor (beta chain) was identified in a study of T cells in narcolepsy. The CDR3 has 17 residues. Per the germline V gene, CDR1 is LGHNA and CDR2 is YNFKEQ. V was cut by 4 bases and J by 0 bases, with 16 bases left in between. Study-level findings and limits: HCRT-specific and TRIB2-specific autoreactive clonotypes appeared among same-patient CSF and blood CD4+ clonotypes. Blood of same and different patients, but not healthy controls, reportedly held recurring autoreactive clonotypes. Autoreactive clone sequences were missing from some blood memory CD4+ repertoires.

A word on this clone: Its specificity is unknown.

The assay was immunoSEQ multiplex PCR, and TCRdb's table has in-frame clones only and misses some. Of around 15,000 clones in the sample, 85% were seen once. The source material was memory (CD45RA-) CD4+ T cells from blood. This chain joins TRBV4-2 and TRBJ1-3; D is uncertain. The receptor comes from a human donor in good health. CDR3 bases: TGTGCCAGCAGCCGAGAACAAAGTCGTTACTCTGGAAACACCATATATTTT. It translates to CASSREQSRYSGNTIYF.